The clone carrying this T cell receptor (beta chain) was detected only a few times. No antigen is known for it. The data were taken from a study of T cell repertoires in cytomegalovirus infection. The trim removed 3 bases at V and 4 bases at J, leaving 3 bases unmatched. The CDR3 runs to 14 residues. The germline CDR1 and CDR2 sequences are SGHVS and FQNEAQ. TCRdb fed the reads into MiXCR, producing one record per CDR3 protein. The sample consists of nearly 700,000 distinct CDR3 sequences, around 31% of them appearing once. The origin of this receptor is a human donor in good health (CMV status not recorded). Some clones in this sample may be carry-over from other donors' samples. Material: cultured PBMCs, obtained from culture after CMV antigen stimulation. The chain employs TRBV7-8 and TRBJ2-1; the match to TRBD1 covers 7 bases. CDR3 region: CASSLGQLYNEQFF. The CDR3 bases are TGTGCCAGCAGCTTGGGACAGTTGTACAATGAGCAGTTCTTC. Supplemented by reference TRBV7-8 and TRBJ2-1, the full variable domain reads GAGVSQSPRYKVAKRGQDVALRCDPISGHVSLFWYQQALGQGPEFLTYFQNEAQLDKSGLPSDRFFAERPEGSVSTLKIQRTQQEDSAVYLCASSLGQLYNEQFFGPGTRLTVL.